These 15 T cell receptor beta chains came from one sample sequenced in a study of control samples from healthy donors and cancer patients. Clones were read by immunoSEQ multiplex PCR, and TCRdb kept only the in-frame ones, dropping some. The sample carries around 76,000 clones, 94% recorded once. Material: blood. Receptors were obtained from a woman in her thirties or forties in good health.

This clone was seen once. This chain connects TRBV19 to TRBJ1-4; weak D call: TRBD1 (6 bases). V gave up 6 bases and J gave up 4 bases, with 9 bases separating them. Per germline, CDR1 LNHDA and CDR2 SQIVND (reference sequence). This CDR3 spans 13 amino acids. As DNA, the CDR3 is TGTGCCAGTAGACGACAGGATAATGAAAAACTGTTTTTT. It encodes CASRRQDNEKLFF.

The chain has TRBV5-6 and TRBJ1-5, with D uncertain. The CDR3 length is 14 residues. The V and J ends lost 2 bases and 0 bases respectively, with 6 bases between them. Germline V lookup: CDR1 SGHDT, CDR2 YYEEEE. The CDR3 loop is CASSFGTSNQPQHF. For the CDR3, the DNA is TGTGCCAGCAGCTTCGGCACTAGCAATCAGCCCCAGCATTTT.

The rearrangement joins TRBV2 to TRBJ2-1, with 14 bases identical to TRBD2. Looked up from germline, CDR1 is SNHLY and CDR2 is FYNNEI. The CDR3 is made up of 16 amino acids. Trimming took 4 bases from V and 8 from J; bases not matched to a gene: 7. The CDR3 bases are TGTGCCAGCAGTGGAATGACTAGCGGGAGGGGAGATGAGCAGTTCTTC. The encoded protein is CASSGMTSGRGDEQFF.

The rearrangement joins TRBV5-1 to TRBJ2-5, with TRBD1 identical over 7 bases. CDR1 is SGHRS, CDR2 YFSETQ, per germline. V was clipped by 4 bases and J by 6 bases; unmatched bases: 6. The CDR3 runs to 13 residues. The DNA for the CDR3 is TGCGCCAGCAGCCAGAGGGACAGCCAGACCCAGTACTTC. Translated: CASSQRDSQTQYF.

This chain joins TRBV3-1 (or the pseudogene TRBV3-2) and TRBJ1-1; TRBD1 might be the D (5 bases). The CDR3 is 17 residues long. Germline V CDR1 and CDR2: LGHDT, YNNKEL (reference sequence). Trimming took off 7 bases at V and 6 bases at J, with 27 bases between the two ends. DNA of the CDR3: TGTGCCAGCACCCCTGTTCCCGGGACGAGGGTAGTCGCTGAAGCTTTCTTT. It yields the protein CASTPVPGTRVVAEAFF.

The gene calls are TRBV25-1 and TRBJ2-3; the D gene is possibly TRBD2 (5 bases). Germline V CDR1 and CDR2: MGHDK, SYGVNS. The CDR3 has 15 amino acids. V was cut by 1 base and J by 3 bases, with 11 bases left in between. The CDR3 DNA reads TGTGCCAGCAGTGAATGGGCCGGGGAAACAGATACGCAGTATTTT. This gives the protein CASSEWAGETDTQYF.

The CDR3 DNA reads TGTGCCAGCATTCAACCATGGGGGGCCTACACTGAAGCTTTCTTT. This gives the protein CASIQPWGAYTEAFF. The chain employs TRBV6-6 and TRBJ1-1; D possibly corresponds to TRBD1 (6 bases). The CDR3 consists of 15 residues. The V gene's germline CDR1 is MNHNY and CDR2 SVGAGI (reference sequence). Trimming removed 7 bases at V and 3 bases at J, with 18 bases between.

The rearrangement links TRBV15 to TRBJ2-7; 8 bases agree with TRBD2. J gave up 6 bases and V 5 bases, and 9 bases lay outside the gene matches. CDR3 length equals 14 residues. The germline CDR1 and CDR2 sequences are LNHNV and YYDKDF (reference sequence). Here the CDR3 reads CATSARPGGAEQYF. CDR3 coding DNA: TGTGCCACCAGCGCCAGACCGGGGGGGGCCGAGCAGTACTTC.

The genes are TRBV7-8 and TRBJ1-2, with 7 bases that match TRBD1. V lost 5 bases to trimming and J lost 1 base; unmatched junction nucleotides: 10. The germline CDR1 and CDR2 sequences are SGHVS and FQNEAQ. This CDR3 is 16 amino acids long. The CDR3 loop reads CASSTIQGRINYGYTF. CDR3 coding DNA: TGTGCCAGCAGCACCATACAGGGGCGAATTAACTATGGCTACACCTTC.

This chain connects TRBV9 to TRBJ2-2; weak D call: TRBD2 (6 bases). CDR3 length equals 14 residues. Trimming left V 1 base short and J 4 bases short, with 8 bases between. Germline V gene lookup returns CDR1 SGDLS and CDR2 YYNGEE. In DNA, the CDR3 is TGTGCCAGCAGCGTACTAGCGATCACCGGGGAGCTGTTTTTT. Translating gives CASSVLAITGELFF.

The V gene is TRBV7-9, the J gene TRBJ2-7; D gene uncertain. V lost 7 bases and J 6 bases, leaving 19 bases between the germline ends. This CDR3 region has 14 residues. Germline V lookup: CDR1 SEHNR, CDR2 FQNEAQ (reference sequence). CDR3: CASTLGSPPSEQYF. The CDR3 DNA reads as TGTGCCAGCACCCTTGGATCACCCCCCTCCGAGCAGTACTTC.

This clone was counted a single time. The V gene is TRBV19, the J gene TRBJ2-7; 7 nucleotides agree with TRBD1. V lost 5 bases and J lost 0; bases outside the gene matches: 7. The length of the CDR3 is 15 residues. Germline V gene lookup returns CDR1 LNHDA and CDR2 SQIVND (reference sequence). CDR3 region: CASSGGQRSSYEQYF. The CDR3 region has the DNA TGTGCCAGTAGTGGGGGACAGCGGAGCTCCTACGAGCAGTACTTC. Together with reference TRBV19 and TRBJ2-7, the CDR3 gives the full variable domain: DGGITQSPKYLFRKEGQNVTLSCEQNLNHDAMYWYRQDPGQGLRLIYYSQIVNDFQKGDIAEGYSVSREKKESFPLTVTSAQKNPTAFYLCASSGGQRSSYEQYFGPGTRLTVT.

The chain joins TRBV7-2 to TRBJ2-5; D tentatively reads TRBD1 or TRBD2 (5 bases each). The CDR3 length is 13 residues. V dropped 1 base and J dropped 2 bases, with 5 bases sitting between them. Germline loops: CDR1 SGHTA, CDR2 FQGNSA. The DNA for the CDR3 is TGTGCCAGCAGCTTAGGGGGGCAAGAGACCCAGTACTTC. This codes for CASSLGGQETQYF.

The CDR3 reads CASSEGTGNTIYF. CDR3 sequence (DNA): TGTGCCAGCAGTGAAGGAACGGGAAACACCATATATTTT. This chain uses TRBV2 with TRBJ1-3, with D unclear. The germline gives CDR1 SNHLY, CDR2 FYNNEI. V lost 1 base, J lost 4 bases, and 5 bases lay in between. The CDR3 is made up of 13 amino acids.

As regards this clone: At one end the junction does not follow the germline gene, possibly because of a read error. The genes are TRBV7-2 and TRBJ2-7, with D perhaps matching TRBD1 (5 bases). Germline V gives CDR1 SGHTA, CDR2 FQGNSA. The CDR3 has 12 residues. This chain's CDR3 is CASSNPPQALDF. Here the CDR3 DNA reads TGTGCCAGCAGCAACCCCCCACAGGCCCTCGACTTC.